The 23 T cell receptor beta chains below were found in one sample sequenced in a study of blood T cell repertoires in COVID-19. The table came from immunoSEQ multiplex PCR; TCRdb's copy has only in-frame clones and leaves some out. This repertoire shows about 74,000 clones, 85% to 90% found once; its top ten account for around 2%. Sequences were obtained from peripheral blood. These receptors originate from a woman of 80 years or more with active or convalescent COVID-19.

This chain joins TRBV30 and TRBJ1-5; D may be TRBD1 (5 bases). This CDR3 comprises 16 residues. Germline V gene data show CDR1 as GTSNPN and CDR2 as SVGIG (reference sequence). V dropped 4 bases and J dropped 1 base, with 17 bases sitting between them. CDR3 region: CAWNPRGGLSNQPQHF. The DNA for the CDR3 is TGTGCCTGGAACCCAAGGGGTGGTTTAAGCAATCAGCCCCAGCATTTT.

This chain joins TRBV5-6 and TRBJ1-6; D perhaps matches TRBD1 (6 bases). Germline values: CDR1 SGHDT, CDR2 YYEEEE. This CDR3 region has 16 residues. V shed 0 bases and J shed 8 bases, with 15 bases lying between them. The CDR3 spells CASSLEVGDIHSPLHF. DNA of the CDR3: TGTGCCAGCAGCTTGGAGGTGGGGGACATTCATTCACCCCTCCACTTT.

This clone was picked up a small number of times. The V and J genes are TRBV11-2 and TRBJ2-1, with TRBD2 matching 11 bases. The CDR3 sequence is 15 residues long. The germline V gene encodes CDR1 SGHAT and CDR2 FQNNGV. V shed 6 bases and J 8 bases; nucleotides not matched to a gene: 9. CDR3 protein: CASSLLAGGLDEQFF. The CDR3 DNA is TGTGCCAGCAGTCTGTTAGCGGGGGGGTTAGATGAGCAGTTCTTC.

The genes are TRBV4-1 and TRBJ2-7, with D possibly TRBD2 on 5 matching bases. This CDR3 region has 17 residues. With 1 base removed from V and 0 bases from J, the gap between germline ends came to 16 bases. From germline, CDR1 is MGHRA and CDR2 YSYEKL. The DNA for the CDR3 is TGCGCCAGCAGCCAAGGGTTCGAGGGAATGCCCTCCTACGAGCAGTACTTC. It is translated as CASSQGFEGMPSYEQYF.

This clone occurred once. This chain joins TRBV19 and TRBJ1-5, with a possible D match to TRBD1 (5 bases). The CDR3 runs to 19 residues. Trimming shortened V by 0 bases and J by 7 bases, and 25 bases separated the two germline ends. CDR1 is LNHDA, CDR2 SQIVND, per germline (reference sequence). CDR3 loop: CASSIDLWFAAAGEQPQHF. The CDR3 DNA follows: TGTGCCAGTAGTATAGATCTATGGTTTGCGGCTGCGGGGGAGCAGCCCCAGCATTTT.

The chain carries TRBV7-9 and TRBJ2-2; 8 nucleotides align to TRBD1. CDR3 length equals 16 residues. In germline, CDR1 is SEHNR, CDR2 FQNEAQ (reference sequence). After removal of 5 bases from V and 1 base from J, the junction contained 6 bases not matched to a gene. Written as DNA, the CDR3 is TGTGCCAGCAGCCCCCGGACAGGGCTGAACACCGGGGAGCTGTTTTTT. Encoded protein: CASSPRTGLNTGELFF.

The chain joins TRBV5-1 to TRBJ1-1; 11 bases line up with TRBD1. Germline V lookup: CDR1 SGHRS, CDR2 YFSETQ. This CDR3 spans 18 amino acids. The V gene end was trimmed by 4 bases and the J gene end by 3 bases; junction bases not matched to a gene: 14. As DNA, the CDR3 is TGCGCCAGCAGCATCGGGACAGGGGGAGGCCTTATCTACACTGAAGCTTTCTTT. It codes for CASSIGTGGGLIYTEAFF.

This chain connects TRBV6-2 or TRBV6-3 to TRBJ1-5; D unresolved. Looked up from germline, CDR1 is MNHEY and CDR2 is SVGEGT. CDR3 length equals 13 residues. Between the trimmed V and J ends, which lost 0 bases and 6 bases, there was a span of 6 bases. The CDR3: CASSYSRSQPQHF. The CDR3 region has the DNA TGTGCCAGCAGTTACTCGAGATCTCAGCCCCAGCATTTT.

This clone appeared a single time. The V call is TRBV3-1 (or the pseudogene TRBV3-2), the J call TRBJ2-7; maybe TRBD2 (7 bases). The V end lost 4 bases, the J end lost 6 bases, and 16 bases lay between the germline ends. This CDR3 contains 14 residues. Germline CDR1 and CDR2: LGHDT and YNNKEL (reference sequence). CDR3: CASSLLERGGEQYF. The CDR3 DNA reads TGTGCCAGCAGCCTACTGGAGAGGGGGGGCGAGCAGTACTTC.

The chain couples TRBV19 to TRBJ2-3; the D is unclear. Trimming removed 3 bases at V and 4 bases at J, with 8 bases between. CDR3 size: 13 residues. The germline gives CDR1 LNHDA, CDR2 SQIVND (reference sequence). The CDR3 reads CASSIGYADTQYF. The CDR3 region has the DNA TGTGCCAGTAGTATCGGGTATGCAGATACGCAGTATTTT.

The chain uses TRBV6-2 or TRBV6-3 and TRBJ2-5; D might be TRBD2 (6 bases). This CDR3 is 12 amino acids long. The germline CDR1 and CDR2 sequences are MNHEY and SVGEGT. Between the trimmed V and J ends, which lost 6 bases and 7 bases, there was a span of 12 bases. This chain's CDR3 is CASSRDLATQYF. Written as DNA, the CDR3 is TGTGCCAGCAGCAGGGACTTGGCGACCCAGTACTTC.

The rearrangement joins TRBV5-1 to TRBJ1-2; TRBD1 agrees at 11 bases. From germline, CDR1 is SGHRS and CDR2 YFSETQ. V lost 1 base, J lost 8 bases, and 10 bases stayed unmatched. The length of the CDR3 is 16 residues. The CDR3 protein is CASSLRDRGFLGGYTF. The CDR3 DNA follows: TGCGCCAGCAGCTTGAGGGACAGGGGGTTCCTCGGCGGCTACACCTTC.

CDR3 sequence: CASSEQGQGNTIYF. CDR3 DNA sequence: TGTGCCAGCAGTGAACAGGGACAGGGAAACACCATATATTTT. This chain links TRBV2 with TRBJ1-3, with 7 bases identical to TRBD1. The CDR3 spans 14 residues. Per the germline V gene, CDR1 is SNHLY and CDR2 is FYNNEI. The V segment lost 2 bases and the J segment 4 bases; nucleotides outside the gene matches: 2.

The CDR3 bases are TGTGCCACCCGAGACTTACAAACCCTCTATGGCTACACCTTC. This translates into CATRDLQTLYGYTF. The chain joins TRBV10-3 to TRBJ1-2; D not certain. The CDR3 covers 14 residues. CDR1 and CDR2 from the germline V gene are ENHRY and SYGVKD. The V end was cut by 10 bases, the J end by 4 bases, with 19 bases between.

The chain recombines TRBV18 with TRBJ2-7; TRBD1 matches 12 bases. This CDR3 comprises 14 residues. Germline V CDR1 and CDR2: KGHSH, LQKENI. V gave up 4 bases and J gave up 7 bases; unmatched junction bases: 5. The CDR3 loop reads CASSLGQGALEQYF. Written as DNA, the CDR3 is TGTGCCAGCTCACTGGGACAGGGGGCGCTTGAGCAGTACTTC.

The chain is built from TRBV18 and TRBJ2-5; D is unclear. With 2 bases removed from V and 1 base from J, the gap between germline ends came to 11 bases. The CDR3 is made up of 15 amino acids. Germline CDR1 KGHSH, CDR2 LQKENI. CDR3 protein: CASSPTASPQETQYF. Here the CDR3 DNA reads TGTGCCAGCTCACCAACAGCTTCCCCCCAAGAGACCCAGTACTTC.

The J gene is TRBJ1-4, the V gene TRBV27; D ambiguous. The CDR3 has 17 residues. From germline, CDR1 is MNHEY and CDR2 SMNVEV (reference sequence). The CDR3 loop is CVTKRSRQHRTNEKLFF. The CDR3 nucleotides are TGTGTGACAAAACGGTCCCGACAACATCGGACTAATGAAAAACTGTTTTTT.

This chain joins TRBV7-9 and TRBJ1-5; 11 nucleotides line up with TRBD1. Germline V gene lookup returns CDR1 SEHNR and CDR2 FQNEAQ (reference sequence). This CDR3 has 16 amino acids. Unmatched junction bases numbered 8, after V lost 6 bases and J lost 4 bases. The CDR3 sequence is CASSGGGTGGNQPQHF. The CDR3 DNA follows: TGTGCCAGCAGTGGAGGTGGGACAGGGGGGAATCAGCCCCAGCATTTT.

This rearrangement joins TRBV2 to TRBJ2-5; a weak D match, TRBD2 (5 bases). Per germline, CDR1 SNHLY and CDR2 FYNNEI. This CDR3 spans 12 amino acids. The ends were cut back, 4 bases at V and 5 bases at J, with 8 bases in the middle. The CDR3 DNA is TGTGCCAGCAGTGTACGGGGTGAGACCCAGTACTTC. It encodes CASSVRGETQYF.

V and J are TRBV9 and TRBJ2-7; D may be TRBD2 (5 bases). CDR3 size: 14 residues. Germline lookup yields CDR1 SGDLS and CDR2 YYNGEE. V lost 4 bases and J lost 5, with 16 bases in between. The CDR3: CASSSGVSRNEQYF. The CDR3 nucleotides read TGTGCCAGCAGCTCCGGGGTGAGCAGGAACGAGCAGTACTTC.

The genes are TRBV7-9 and TRBJ1-2; TRBD1 might be the D (5 bases). Germline-derived CDR1 and CDR2 are SEHNR and FQNEAQ (reference sequence). With 3 bases removed from V and 3 bases from J, the gap between germline ends came to 11 bases. This CDR3 spans 14 amino acids. The chain's CDR3 is CASSLGLADYGYTF. The CDR3 coding sequence is TGTGCCAGCAGCTTGGGACTGGCGGACTATGGCTACACCTTC.

The chain is built from TRBV18 and TRBJ2-3, with a possible D match to TRBD1 (6 bases). Trimming cost V 3 bases and J 2 bases, with 15 bases left between them. Germline V gives CDR1 KGHSH, CDR2 LQKENI. The CDR3 is 16 residues long. CDR3 DNA sequence: TGTGCCAGCTCACCGATAACAGGGTTTTCCACAGATACGCAGTATTTT. This translates into CASSPITGFSTDTQYF.

This clone has a handful of counts. The chain carries TRBV4-1 and TRBJ2-7; perhaps TRBD2 as D (5 bases). The V end lost 0 bases, the J end lost 3 bases, and 12 bases lay between the germline ends. This CDR3 has 15 residues. Looked up from germline, CDR1 is MGHRA and CDR2 is YSYEKL. The CDR3 DNA reads TGCGCCAGCAGCCAAGATCACCGGGGTTTCTACGAGCAGTACTTC. Protein product: CASSQDHRGFYEQYF.